What follows are 14 T cell receptor beta chains derived from one specimen sequenced in a study of ipilimumab plus nivolumab after autologous stem cell transplantation. Using immunoSEQ multiplex PCR, the repertoire was profiled, and TCRdb retains in-frame clones only, with some absent. The sample lists over 75,000 clones, 65% to 85% occurring once. The source was PBMCs, collected in a trial of ipilimumab plus nivolumab as post-transplant consolidation. These receptors were obtained from a male donor with diffuse large B-cell lymphoma.

This clone occurred a few times. The chain employs TRBV28 and TRBJ2-1; 9 nucleotides align to TRBD2. The ends lost 7 bases at V and 8 bases at J; junction bases unmatched: 15. CDR3 size: 16 residues. The germline CDR1 and CDR2 sequences are MDHEN and SYDVKM. The CDR3 sequence is CASIHTGGGAGYEQFF. As DNA, the CDR3 is TGTGCCAGCATCCACACGGGCGGGGGGGCCGGTTATGAGCAGTTCTTC.

The rearrangement links TRBV25-1 to TRBJ2-5; TRBD2 matches at 10 bases. CDR3 length: 16 amino acids. The V gene's germline CDR1 is MGHDK and CDR2 SYGVNS. J gave up 3 bases and V 3 bases, and 7 bases lay outside the gene matches. CDR3 residues: CASSDSSSGGKETQYF. Written as DNA, the CDR3 is TGTGCCAGCAGTGATTCCTCTAGCGGGGGTAAAGAGACCCAGTACTTC.

This clone has just a few counts. V gene TRBV2 combines with J gene TRBJ1-6; possibly TRBD1 for D (6 bases). Trimming took off 5 bases at V and 6 bases at J, with 11 bases between the two ends. Germline-derived CDR1 and CDR2 are SNHLY and FYNNEI. This CDR3 is built from 14 residues. CDR3 residues: CASSNTGFNSPLHF. The CDR3, as DNA: TGTGCCAGCAGTAATACAGGGTTTAATTCACCCCTCCACTTT.

This chain links TRBV6-1 with TRBJ1-6, with no clear D. CDR1 and CDR2 (germline): MNHNS, SASEGT. V shed 8 bases and J shed 8 bases, with 13 bases lying between them. There are 13 residues in the CDR3. The CDR3 DNA follows: TGTGCCAGCGGGTCAGACGAAGATTCACCCCTCCACTTT. As protein: CASGSDEDSPLHF.

The chain couples TRBV5-6 to TRBJ2-7; D perhaps matches TRBD1 (6 bases). The length of the CDR3 is 14 residues. Trimming cost V 4 bases and J 2 bases, with 13 bases left between them. Germline assignment: CDR1 SGHDT and CDR2 YYEEEE. The CDR3 sequence is CASSMDRQTYEQYF. CDR3 nucleotides: TGTGCCAGCAGCATGGACAGACAAACCTACGAGCAGTACTTC.

The chain is built from TRBV5-1 and TRBJ1-2; TRBD1 is a possible D gene (5 bases). V was trimmed by 0 bases and J by 11 bases, leaving 20 bases between them. The CDR3 sequence is 15 residues long. Per germline, CDR1 SGHRS and CDR2 YFSETQ. CDR3: CASSLGAGTVTDYTF. DNA of the CDR3: TGCGCCAGCAGCTTGGGGGCAGGGACGGTTACGGATTACACCTTC.

The V gene is TRBV14, the J gene TRBJ1-4; TRBD1 is a possible D gene (6 bases). The CDR3 contains 15 residues. V shed 2 bases and J shed 3 bases, with 10 bases lying between them. Germline values: CDR1 SGHDN, CDR2 FVKESK. The CDR3: CASSQNRVANEKLFF. CDR3 coding DNA: TGTGCCAGCAGCCAAAACAGGGTGGCTAATGAAAAACTGTTTTTT.

The chain employs TRBV11-2 and TRBJ1-1; 7 bases map to TRBD1. Germline V lookup: CDR1 SGHAT, CDR2 FQNNGV. This CDR3 spans 19 amino acids. V gave up 4 bases and J gave up 4 bases; unmatched junction bases: 21. CDR3 nucleotides: TGTGCCAGCAGCTCCACTTATTGGACAGGTACCCGCTTGGGCACTGAAGCTTTCTTT. It encodes CASSSTYWTGTRLGTEAFF.

CDR3 bases: TGCGCCAGCAGCCAGGATATGGGTGTGGGCTATGGCTACACCTTC. It yields the protein CASSQDMGVGYGYTF. The chain couples TRBV4-1 to TRBJ1-2; no firm D call. The germline CDR1 and CDR2 sequences are MGHRA and YSYEKL. This CDR3 comprises 15 residues. The V end lost 3 bases, the J end lost 4 bases, and 15 bases lay between the germline ends.

The CDR3 here is CASSYNRVRQETQYF. CDR3 coding DNA: TGTGCCAGCAGTTACAACAGGGTCCGCCAAGAGACCCAGTACTTC. The rearrangement links TRBV6-5 to TRBJ2-5; tentatively, D is TRBD1 (6 bases). Per germline, CDR1 MNHEY and CDR2 SVGAGI. The CDR3 sequence is 15 residues long. The V gene lost 2 bases and the J gene lost 1 base, with 11 bases spanning the gap.

This chain joins TRBV4-3 and TRBJ1-3; D not certain. Germline CDR1 is LGHNA and CDR2 is YSLEER. The CDR3 runs to 12 residues. With 8 bases removed from V and 0 bases from J, the gap between germline ends came to 5 bases. The CDR3 sequence: CASGSSGNTIYF. The CDR3, as DNA: TGCGCCAGCGGCAGCTCTGGAAACACCATATATTTT.

This chain uses TRBV5-4 with TRBJ2-7, with TRBD2 as a possible D gene (5 bases). The CDR3 sequence is 14 residues long. From germline, CDR1 is SGHNT and CDR2 YYREEE (reference sequence). Trimming took 0 bases from V and 5 from J, leaving 12 bases between them. The CDR3 DNA follows: TGTGCCAGCAGCTTGGGGACCGAGGGAGACGAGCAGTACTTC. It is translated as CASSLGTEGDEQYF.

The chain joins TRBV6-1 to TRBJ1-2; weak D call: TRBD1 (5 bases). CDR3 length: 16 amino acids. From germline, CDR1 is MNHNS and CDR2 SASEGT. V was cut by 3 bases and J by 4 bases, with 18 bases left in between. CDR3 sequence: CASSEGPSGKAYGYTF. DNA for the CDR3: TGTGCCAGCAGTGAGGGGCCATCGGGTAAGGCCTATGGCTACACCTTC.

The chain uses TRBV27 and TRBJ2-7; 13 nucleotides match TRBD2. Germline trimming cut 4 bases from V and 3 bases from J; bases unmatched to any gene: 9. There are 17 residues in the CDR3. From germline, CDR1 is MNHEY and CDR2 SMNVEV (reference sequence). Written as DNA, the CDR3 is TGTGCCAGCAGTTCGCCCGGACTAGCGGGGGCTCTCTACGAGCAGTACTTC. It translates to CASSSPGLAGALYEQYF.